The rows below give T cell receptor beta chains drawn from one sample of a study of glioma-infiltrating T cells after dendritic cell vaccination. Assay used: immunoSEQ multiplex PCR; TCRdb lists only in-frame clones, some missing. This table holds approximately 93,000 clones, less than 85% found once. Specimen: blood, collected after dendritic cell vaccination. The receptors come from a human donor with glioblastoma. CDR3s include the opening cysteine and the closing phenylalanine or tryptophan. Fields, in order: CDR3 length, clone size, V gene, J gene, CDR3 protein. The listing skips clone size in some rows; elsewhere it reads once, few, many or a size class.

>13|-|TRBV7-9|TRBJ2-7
CASSPGQGYEQYF
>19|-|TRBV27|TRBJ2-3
CASSLEGTSPYWGTDTQYF
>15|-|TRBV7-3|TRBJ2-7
CASSFSGGPLYEQYF
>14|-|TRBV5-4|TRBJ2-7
CASSFNRGPYEQYF
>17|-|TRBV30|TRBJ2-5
CAWSVSRTSGSQETQYF
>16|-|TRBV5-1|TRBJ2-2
CASNGGGGQFPGELFF
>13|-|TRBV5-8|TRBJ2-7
CASSFPRGYEQYF
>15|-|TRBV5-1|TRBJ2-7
CASSLEGTRTYEQYF
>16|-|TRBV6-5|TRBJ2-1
CASSYLGRGNYNEQFF
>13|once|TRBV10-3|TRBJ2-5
CAICRLAGETQYF
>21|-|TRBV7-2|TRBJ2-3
CASSLAAYLRTSGGFTDTQYF
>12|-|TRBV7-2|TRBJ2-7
CASSPQRDEQYF
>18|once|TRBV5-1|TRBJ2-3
CASSLPSGRPGGTDTQYF
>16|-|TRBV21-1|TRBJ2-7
CASSKVWRVAVYEQYF
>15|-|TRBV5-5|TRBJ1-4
CASSTGFSTNEKLFF
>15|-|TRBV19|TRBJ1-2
CASSPGTAKYYGYTF
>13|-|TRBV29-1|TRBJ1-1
CSVVTRPGAEAFF
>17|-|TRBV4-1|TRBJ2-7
CASSQGSLAGRNYEQYF
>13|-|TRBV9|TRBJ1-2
CASSAGTPYGYTF
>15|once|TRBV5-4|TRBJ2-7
CASSQSSGTSYEQYF
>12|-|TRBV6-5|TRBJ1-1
CASKGSDTEAFF
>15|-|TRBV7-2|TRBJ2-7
CASSLAALAGYEQYF
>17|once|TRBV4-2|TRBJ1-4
CASSQAPDRAPNEKLFF
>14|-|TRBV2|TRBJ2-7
CASSGAGVSYEQYF
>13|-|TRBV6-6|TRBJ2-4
CASSPGRDHIQYF
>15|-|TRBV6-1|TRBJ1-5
CASSGGRVGNQPQHF
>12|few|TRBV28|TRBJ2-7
CASSMSSYEQYF
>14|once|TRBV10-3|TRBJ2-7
CAIRRTSGTYEQYF
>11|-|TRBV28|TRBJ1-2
CASSINYGYTF
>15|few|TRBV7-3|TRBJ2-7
CASSPTGTGVSEQYF
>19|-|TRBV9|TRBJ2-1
CASSLRLAGGQSSYNEQFF
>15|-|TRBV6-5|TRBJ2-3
CASSYSVREGDTQYF
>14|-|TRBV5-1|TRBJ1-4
CASSLGQSNEKLFF
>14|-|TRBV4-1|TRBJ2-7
CASSHGSGASEQYF
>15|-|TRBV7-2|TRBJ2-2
CASSSQLGGTGELFF
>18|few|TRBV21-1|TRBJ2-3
CASSRLPGQGLSTDTQYF
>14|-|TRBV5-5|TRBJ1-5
CASSLFSTDQPQHF
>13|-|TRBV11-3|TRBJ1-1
CASSLRGGSEAFF
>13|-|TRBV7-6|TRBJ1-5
CASSETGGQPQHF
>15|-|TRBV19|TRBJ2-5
CASSMSGRASETQYF
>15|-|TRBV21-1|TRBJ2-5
CASPLRTGLEETQYF
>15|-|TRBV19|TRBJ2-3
CASSFPSGGADTQYF
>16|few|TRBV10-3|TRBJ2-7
CAISPRNGAGSYEQYF
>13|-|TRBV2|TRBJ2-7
CASSVQAAYEQYF
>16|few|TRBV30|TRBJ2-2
CAWSVGGASYTGELFF
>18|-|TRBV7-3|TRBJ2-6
CASSLAGQGAQGANVLTF
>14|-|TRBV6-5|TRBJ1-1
CASTRAGYNTEAFF